This TCR beta chain was identified during a study of blood T cells in healthy people across ages. For this clonotype: The antigen remains undetermined.

Whole-study findings and limits: Strongly correlated with naive T cell percentage was TCR beta diversity. Without sorted subsets, naive and antigen-experienced compartments could not be conclusively compared. Diversity of TCR beta per million T cells declined in a roughly linear way with age.

Isolation recovered at least 7 million PBMCs from every sample. CDR3 length: 16 residues. The germline CDR1 and CDR2 sequences are DFQATT and SNEGSKA (reference sequence). The authors ran a second PCR of about 7 to 12 cycles using a sample-barcoded 5' primer and a J-beta primer mix. TCRdb re-analysed the 5' RACE reads in MiXCR, keeping a single row per CDR3 protein. Counted here are under 950,000 distinct CDR3 sequences, about a fifth occurring once; the ten biggest clones make up about 20%. The sequence came from a man in his 70s in good health. Sequenced input: blood. The genes are TRBV20-1 and TRBJ2-5, with D perhaps matching TRBD1 or TRBD2 (6 bases each). The J call may be wrong; the DNA end is better matched by TRBJ2-7. The chain's CDR3 is CSATTSGGGSFSEQYF. DNA for the CDR3: TGCAGTGCTACCACGTCCGGGGGCGGGTCCTTCTCCGAGCAGTACTTC.